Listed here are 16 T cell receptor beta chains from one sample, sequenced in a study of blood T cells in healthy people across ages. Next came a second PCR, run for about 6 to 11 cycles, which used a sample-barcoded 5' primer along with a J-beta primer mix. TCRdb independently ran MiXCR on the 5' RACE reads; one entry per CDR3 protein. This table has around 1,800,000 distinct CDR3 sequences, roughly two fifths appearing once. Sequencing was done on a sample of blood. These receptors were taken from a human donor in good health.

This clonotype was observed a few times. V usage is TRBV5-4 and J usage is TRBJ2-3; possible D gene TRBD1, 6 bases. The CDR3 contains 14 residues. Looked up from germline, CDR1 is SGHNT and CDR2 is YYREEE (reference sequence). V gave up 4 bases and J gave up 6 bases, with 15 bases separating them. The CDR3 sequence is CASSRQDLADTQYF. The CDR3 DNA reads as TGTGCCAGCAGCCGACAGGACCTTGCGGATACGCAGTATTTT.

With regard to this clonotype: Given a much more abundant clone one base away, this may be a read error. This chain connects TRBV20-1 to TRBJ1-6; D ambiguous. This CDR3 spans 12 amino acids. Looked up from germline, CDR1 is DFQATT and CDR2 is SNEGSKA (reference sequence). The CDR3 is CRARTTNSPLHF. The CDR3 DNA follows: TGCAGGGCCCGTACAACAAATTCACCCCTCCACTTT.

Here the CDR3 DNA reads TGTGCCAGCAGCCTTCGGTGGACAGAGGGTGGACCCCTCCACTTT. It specifies CASSLRWTEGGPLHF. The chain has TRBV7-2 and TRBJ1-6; perhaps TRBD1 as D (6 bases). Germline V lookup: CDR1 SGHTA, CDR2 FQGNSA. Trimming took 5 bases from V and 12 from J, leaving 20 bases between them. This CDR3 spans 15 amino acids.

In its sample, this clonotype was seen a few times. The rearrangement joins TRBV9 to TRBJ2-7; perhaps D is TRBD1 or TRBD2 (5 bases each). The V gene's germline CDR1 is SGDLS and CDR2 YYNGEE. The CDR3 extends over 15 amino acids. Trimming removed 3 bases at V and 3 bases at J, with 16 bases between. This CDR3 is CASSATGRLVYEQYF. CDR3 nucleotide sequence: TGTGCCAGCAGCGCCACGGGACGGCTGGTCTACGAGCAGTACTTC.

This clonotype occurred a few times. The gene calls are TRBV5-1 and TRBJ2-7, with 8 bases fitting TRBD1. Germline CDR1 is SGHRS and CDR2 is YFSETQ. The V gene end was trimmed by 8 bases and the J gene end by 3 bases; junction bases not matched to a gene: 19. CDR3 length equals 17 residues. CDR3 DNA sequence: TGCGCCAGTGCAGGGGGGAAAGACCGGGACAGGTTCTACGAGCAGTACTTC. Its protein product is CASAGGKDRDRFYEQYF.

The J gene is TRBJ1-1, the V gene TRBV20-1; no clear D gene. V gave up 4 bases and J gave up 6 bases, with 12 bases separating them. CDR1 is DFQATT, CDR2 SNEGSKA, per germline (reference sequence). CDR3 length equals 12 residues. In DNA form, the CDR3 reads TGCAGTGCTATCTATAGGCGGTCTGAAGCTTTCTTT. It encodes CSAIYRRSEAFF.

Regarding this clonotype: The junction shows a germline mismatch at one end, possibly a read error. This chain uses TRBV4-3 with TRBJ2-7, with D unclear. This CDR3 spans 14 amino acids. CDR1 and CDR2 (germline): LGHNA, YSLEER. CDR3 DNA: TGCGCCAGCAACCAAGGTCCTTCCTCCTACGAGCAGTACTTC. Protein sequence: CASNQGPSSYEQYF.

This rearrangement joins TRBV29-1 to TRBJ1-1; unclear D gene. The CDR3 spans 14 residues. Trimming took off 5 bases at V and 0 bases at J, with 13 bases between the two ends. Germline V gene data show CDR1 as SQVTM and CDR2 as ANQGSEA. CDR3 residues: CSVSRSGLNTEAFF. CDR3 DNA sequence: TGCAGCGTTTCTCGCTCAGGTTTGAACACTGAAGCTTTCTTT.

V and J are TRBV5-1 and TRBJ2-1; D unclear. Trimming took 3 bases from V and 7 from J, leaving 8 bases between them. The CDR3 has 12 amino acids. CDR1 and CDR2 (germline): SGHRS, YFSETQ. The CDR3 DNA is TGCGCCAGCAGCTGGACGACTAATGAGCAGTTCTTC. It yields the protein CASSWTTNEQFF.

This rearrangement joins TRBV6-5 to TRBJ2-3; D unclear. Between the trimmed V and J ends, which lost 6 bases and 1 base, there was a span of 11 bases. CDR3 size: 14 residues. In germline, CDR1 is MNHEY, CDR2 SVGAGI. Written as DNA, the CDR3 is TGTGCCAGCAGAACCCTTGCGGGCACAGATACGCAGTATTTT. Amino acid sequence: CASRTLAGTDTQYF.

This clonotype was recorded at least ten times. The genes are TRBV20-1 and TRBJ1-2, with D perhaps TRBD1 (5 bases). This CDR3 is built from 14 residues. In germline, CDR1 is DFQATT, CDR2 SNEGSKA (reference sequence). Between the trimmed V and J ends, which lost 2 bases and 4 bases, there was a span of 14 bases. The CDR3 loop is CSARSFGGFYGYTF. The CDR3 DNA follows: TGCAGTGCTAGATCTTTTGGGGGGTTCTATGGCTACACCTTC.

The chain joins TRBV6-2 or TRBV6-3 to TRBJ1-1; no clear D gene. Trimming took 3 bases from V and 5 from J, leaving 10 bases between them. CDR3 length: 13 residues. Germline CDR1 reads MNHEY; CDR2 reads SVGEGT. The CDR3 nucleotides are TGTGCCAGCAGTTATATGGAGAGTACTGAAGCTTTCTTT. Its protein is CASSYMESTEAFF.

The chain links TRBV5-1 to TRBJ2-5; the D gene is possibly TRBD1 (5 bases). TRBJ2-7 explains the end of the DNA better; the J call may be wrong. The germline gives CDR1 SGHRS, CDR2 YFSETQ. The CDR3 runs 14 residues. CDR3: CASSSGQGPLEQYF. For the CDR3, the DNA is TGCGCCAGCAGTTCCGGGCAGGGCCCCCTCGAGCAGTACTTC.

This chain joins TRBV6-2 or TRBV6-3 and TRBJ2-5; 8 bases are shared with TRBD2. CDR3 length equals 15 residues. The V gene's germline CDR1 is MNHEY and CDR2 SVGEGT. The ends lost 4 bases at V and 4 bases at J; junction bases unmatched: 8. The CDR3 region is CASSLFGGGGETQYF. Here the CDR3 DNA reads TGTGCCAGCAGTTTATTCGGGGGGGGCGGAGAGACCCAGTACTTC.

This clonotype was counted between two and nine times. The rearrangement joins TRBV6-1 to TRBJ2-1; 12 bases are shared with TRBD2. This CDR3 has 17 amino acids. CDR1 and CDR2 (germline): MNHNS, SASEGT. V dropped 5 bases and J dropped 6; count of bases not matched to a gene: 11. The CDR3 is CASSPKTSGGFSNEQFF. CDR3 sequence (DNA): TGTGCCAGCAGTCCCAAAACTAGCGGGGGGTTTTCCAATGAGCAGTTCTTC.

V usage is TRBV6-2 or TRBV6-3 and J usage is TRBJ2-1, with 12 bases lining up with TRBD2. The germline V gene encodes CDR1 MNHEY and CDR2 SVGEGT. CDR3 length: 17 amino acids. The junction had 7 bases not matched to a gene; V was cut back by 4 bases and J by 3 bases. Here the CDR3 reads CASSSLAGGEFYNEQFF. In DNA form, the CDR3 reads TGTGCCAGCAGTTCTCTAGCGGGGGGGGAATTCTACAATGAGCAGTTCTTC.